The clone carrying this T cell receptor (beta chain) was seen repeatedly, ten times or more. This entry comes from a study of shared clonotypes between healthy human individuals. Every donor was a Caucasian adult from Nashville, Tennessee. Evenly divided among several immunoSEQ plates was the genomic DNA of each subset. Sequencing used immunoSEQ multiplex PCR; TCRdb keeps in-frame clones, though not all of them. The table has roughly 500,000 clones, approximately 82% seen once. This CDR3 spans 13 amino acids. Germline V lookup: CDR1 SEHNR, CDR2 FQNEAQ (reference sequence). Trimming shortened V by 1 base and J by 6 bases, and 10 bases separated the two germline ends.

The TCR was taken from a woman between 35 and 50 years old in good health. Some clones in this sample may be carry-over from other donors' samples. What was sequenced was PBMCs. V is TRBV7-9 and J is TRBJ2-7; D might be TRBD1 or TRBD2, each matching 5 bases. The CDR3 loop reads CASSLGGVSEQYF. The CDR3, as DNA: TGTGCCAGCAGCTTAGGAGGGGTTAGCGAGCAGTACTTC.